These 20 T cell receptor beta chains share one sample of origin, sequenced in a study of memory CD4+ T cells and cytomegalovirus serostatus. Single viable CD3+CD4+CD8-CD45RO+ cells were sorted as the memory CD4+ T cells. The assay was immunoSEQ multiplex PCR, and TCRdb's table has in-frame clones only and misses some. The sample lists 40,000 to 45,000 clones, over 60% occurring once. The sample taken for sequencing was memory CD4+ T cells from blood. These receptors were taken from an adult in good health and CMV-seronegative.

The genes are TRBV5-1 and TRBJ1-1, with unresolved D. V lost 4 bases and J lost 0, with 16 bases in between. Germline assignment: CDR1 SGHRS and CDR2 YFSETQ. The CDR3 is 16 amino acids. CDR3 residues: CASSRDFTDMNTEAFF. CDR3 DNA: TGCGCCAGCAGCCGCGACTTTACCGACATGAACACTGAAGCTTTCTTT.

The chain recombines TRBV27 with TRBJ1-4; 8 nucleotides align to TRBD1. In germline, CDR1 is MNHEY, CDR2 SMNVEV (reference sequence). With V trimmed by 6 bases and J by 0 bases, 3 bases remained unmatched. This CDR3 comprises 15 residues. The DNA of the CDR3 is TGTGCCAGCAGACCACAGGGGGCAACTAATGAAAAACTGTTTTTT. This sequence encodes CASRPQGATNEKLFF.

V usage is TRBV29-1 and J usage is TRBJ1-1; 9 bases line up with TRBD1. V dropped 6 bases and J dropped 6; count of bases not matched to a gene: 11. The CDR3 consists of 14 residues. Germline V lookup: CDR1 SQVTM, CDR2 ANQGSEA. The CDR3 region has the DNA TGCAGCGTAGGGACAGGGCTAATATACCCTGAAGCTTTCTTT. Translation: CSVGTGLIYPEAFF.

This chain's CDR3 is CARSSPGQGTFTLRYEQYF. CDR3 nucleotide sequence: TGTGCCAGAAGCTCCCCGGGACAGGGGACATTTACCCTACGCTACGAGCAGTACTTC. The V call is TRBV5-3, the J call TRBJ2-7, with 10 bases that match TRBD1. TRBV5-3 is flagged as an ORF with uncertain function. J gave up 3 bases and V 3 bases, and 18 bases lay outside the gene matches. The CDR3 contains 19 residues.

The chain uses TRBV25-1 and TRBJ2-2; D is perhaps TRBD2 (6 bases). This CDR3 comprises 16 residues. Germline V gene data show CDR1 as MGHDK and CDR2 as SYGVNS. Trimming left V 6 bases short and J 10 bases short, with 24 bases between. CDR3 residues: CASRGGKWQGVEELFF. In DNA, the CDR3 is TGTGCCAGCAGGGGGGGTAAATGGCAGGGAGTAGAGGAGCTGTTTTTT.

V gene TRBV25-1 combines with J gene TRBJ2-7; 7 bases agree with TRBD2. Trimming at V came to 1 base and at J to 2 bases, leaving 5 bases not matched to a gene. Germline CDR1 reads MGHDK; CDR2 reads SYGVNS. The CDR3 consists of 15 residues. The CDR3 coding sequence is TGTGCCAGCAGTGAATTCCTGGGGGGGACCTACGAGCAGTACTTC. This translates into CASSEFLGGTYEQYF.

The rearrangement links TRBV15 to TRBJ1-1, with 7 bases that match TRBD1. The germline gives CDR1 LNHNV, CDR2 YYDKDF (reference sequence). The CDR3 is 13 residues long. The trim removed 6 bases at V and 0 bases at J, leaving 1 base unmatched. The CDR3 here is CATRGQLNTEAFF. CDR3 sequence (DNA): TGTGCCACCAGGGGACAGCTGAACACTGAAGCTTTCTTT.

This chain joins TRBV28 and TRBJ1-2; 7 bases agree with TRBD1. Trimming at V came to 6 bases and at J to 3 bases, leaving 10 bases not matched to a gene. Germline V gene lookup returns CDR1 MDHEN and CDR2 SYDVKM. The CDR3 covers 15 residues. This CDR3 is CASRGLDREDYGYTF. CDR3 nucleotides: TGTGCCAGCAGAGGCCTCGACAGGGAGGACTATGGCTACACCTTC.

This clone was seen once. The V call is TRBV5-1, the J call TRBJ2-5, with D maybe TRBD2 (6 bases). V was clipped by 4 bases and J by 1 base, with 14 bases between them. This CDR3 contains 15 residues. Germline CDR1 reads SGHRS; CDR2 reads YFSETQ. The CDR3 region is CASSPELAGQETQYF. The CDR3, as DNA: TGCGCCAGCAGCCCGGAACTAGCCGGCCAAGAGACCCAGTACTTC.

This clone was seen a handful of times. This chain connects TRBV5-5 to TRBJ1-1; D unclear. The CDR3 has 12 amino acids. CDR1 SGHKS and CDR2 YYEKEE come from the germline V gene (reference sequence). V lost 0 bases to trimming and J lost 6 bases, with 6 bases between them. The CDR3 protein is CASSLGVAEAFF. DNA of the CDR3: TGTGCCAGCAGCTTGGGAGTCGCTGAAGCTTTCTTT.

V is TRBV28 and J is TRBJ2-7, with D possibly being TRBD1 (5 bases). Trimming left V 7 bases short and J 1 base short, with 17 bases between. The CDR3 is made up of 15 amino acids. CDR1 is MDHEN and CDR2 is SYDVKM in the germline V gene. The CDR3 protein is CASTQGAGLSYEQYF. The DNA for the CDR3 is TGTGCCAGCACCCAGGGCGCCGGGTTATCCTACGAGCAGTACTTC.

The rearrangement uses TRBV7-2 and TRBJ1-2; TRBD1 aligns across 9 bases. The CDR3 spans 15 residues. The V and J ends lost 1 base and 8 bases, in that order; junction bases with no gene match: 8. Per germline, CDR1 SGHTA and CDR2 FQGNSA. CDR3 amino acids: CASSLVGQGTSGYTF. The CDR3 region has the DNA TGTGCCAGCAGCTTAGTGGGACAGGGTACGTCCGGCTACACCTTC.

The CDR3 here is CAWREGTDGYTF. Written as DNA, the CDR3 is TGTGCCTGGAGGGAAGGGACGGATGGCTACACCTTC. The chain is built from TRBV30 and TRBJ1-2, with D maybe TRBD1 (5 bases). CDR3 size: 12 residues. Per germline, CDR1 GTSNPN and CDR2 SVGIG (reference sequence). The V and J ends lost 3 bases and 6 bases respectively, with 11 bases between them.

The rearrangement uses TRBV30 and TRBJ1-2; D uncertain. Trimming took 2 bases from V and 0 from J, leaving 10 bases between them. The CDR3 is 14 amino acids. Germline lookup yields CDR1 GTSNPN and CDR2 SVGIG (reference sequence). CDR3 loop: CAWSQYRTNYGYTF. Here the CDR3 DNA reads TGTGCCTGGAGTCAGTACAGAACTAACTATGGCTACACCTTC.

The V and J genes are TRBV28 and TRBJ2-7; TRBD1 matches at 10 bases. The CDR3 sequence is 18 residues long. Germline V gives CDR1 MDHEN, CDR2 SYDVKM. Trimming at V came to 5 bases and at J to 3 bases, leaving 16 bases not matched to a gene. The CDR3 sequence is CASSPPTTPGQGFYEQYF. CDR3 DNA sequence: TGTGCCAGCAGTCCACCGACTACCCCGGGACAGGGGTTCTACGAGCAGTACTTC.

The J gene is TRBJ2-1, the V gene TRBV2; no clear D gene. Germline CDR1 reads SNHLY; CDR2 reads FYNNEI. The CDR3 contains 14 residues. The ends were cut back, 5 bases at V and 5 bases at J, with 13 bases in the middle. The CDR3 protein is CASSPGRTNNEQFF. The CDR3 DNA reads as TGTGCCAGCAGTCCAGGACGTACGAACAATGAGCAGTTCTTC.

The chain links TRBV7-9 to TRBJ1-1; D gene uncertain. The CDR3 contains 12 residues. V lost 2 bases and J lost 0, with 1 base in between. The germline CDR1 and CDR2 sequences are SEHNR and FQNEAQ (reference sequence). In DNA, the CDR3 is TGTGCCAGCAGCTTAATGAACACTGAAGCTTTCTTT. Amino acids: CASSLMNTEAFF.

Only one count was recorded for this clone. The chain is built from TRBV2 and TRBJ1-2, with a tentative D call TRBD1 (5 bases). The CDR3 runs to 14 residues. With 4 bases removed from V and 6 bases from J, the gap between germline ends came to 15 bases. Germline CDR1 SNHLY, CDR2 FYNNEI. CDR3 sequence (DNA): TGTGCCAGCAGTGTCTCCTGGGCGGGGGATGGCTACACCTTC. It specifies CASSVSWAGDGYTF.

This clone is labeled as medium-sized. V is TRBV27 and J is TRBJ1-2; D might be TRBD1 (5 bases). This CDR3 has 14 amino acids. Looked up from germline, CDR1 is MNHEY and CDR2 is SMNVEV (reference sequence). V was pared by 3 bases and J by 7 bases, with 15 bases between. For the CDR3, the DNA is TGTGCCAGCAGTTTCAGGGACCTCTCGTCTGGCTACACCTTC. Amino acid sequence: CASSFRDLSSGYTF.

The chain is built from TRBV7-3 and TRBJ2-1; 12 bases fit TRBD1. This CDR3 comprises 19 residues. In germline, CDR1 is SGHTA, CDR2 FQGTGA. V was clipped by 0 bases and J by 0 bases; unmatched bases: 6. CDR3 region: CASSLTGTGGGFSYNEQFF. The CDR3 DNA reads TGTGCCAGCAGCTTAACGGGGACAGGGGGCGGTTTCTCCTACAATGAGCAGTTCTTC.